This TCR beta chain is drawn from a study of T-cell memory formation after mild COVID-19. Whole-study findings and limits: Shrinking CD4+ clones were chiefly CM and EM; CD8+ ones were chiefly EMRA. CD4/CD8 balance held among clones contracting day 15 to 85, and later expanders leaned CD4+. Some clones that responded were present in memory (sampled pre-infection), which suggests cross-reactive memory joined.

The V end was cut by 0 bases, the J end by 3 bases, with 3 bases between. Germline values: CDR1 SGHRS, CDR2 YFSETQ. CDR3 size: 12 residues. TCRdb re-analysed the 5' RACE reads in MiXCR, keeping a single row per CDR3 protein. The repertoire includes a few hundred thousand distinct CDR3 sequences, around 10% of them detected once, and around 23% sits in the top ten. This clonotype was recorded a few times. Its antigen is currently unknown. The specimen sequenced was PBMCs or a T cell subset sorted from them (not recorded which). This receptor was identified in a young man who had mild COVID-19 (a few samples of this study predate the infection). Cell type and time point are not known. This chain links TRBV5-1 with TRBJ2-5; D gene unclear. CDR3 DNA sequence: TGCGCCAGCAGCTTGGAGGAAGAGACCCAGTACTTC. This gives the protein CASSLEEETQYF.